The 4 T cell receptor beta chains presented below share a single source sample, sequenced in a study of T cell responses to AZD1222 COVID-19 vaccine. Sequencing was performed with immunoSEQ multiplex PCR; in TCRdb, only in-frame clones are kept and a portion is missing. The sample includes about 61,000 clones, over 75% of them seen just once. The starting material was peripheral blood, obtained 28 days after the second AZD1222 dose. These receptors all come from an adult who received the AZD1222 COVID-19 vaccine.

The V call is TRBV28, the J call TRBJ1-5; TRBD1 is a possible D gene (5 bases). This CDR3 is built from 13 residues. Trimming left V 4 bases short and J 4 bases short, with 8 bases between. Germline V gives CDR1 MDHEN, CDR2 SYDVKM. CDR3 bases: TGTGCCAGCAGTTCAGGGACTAATCAGCCCCAGCATTTT. This sequence encodes CASSSGTNQPQHF.

J is TRBJ1-2 and V is TRBV20-1; D may be TRBD1 (5 bases). The CDR3 is 11 residues long. Germline V CDR1 and CDR2: DFQATT, SNEGSKA (reference sequence). The CDR3 bases are TGCAGCTACGGGGGAAGGTATGGCTACACCTTC. This codes for CSYGGRYGYTF.

The chain couples TRBV11-2 to TRBJ1-2, with D perhaps matching TRBD1 (6 bases). Germline V gene sequence: CDR1 SGHAT, CDR2 FQNNGV. The V end was cut by 5 bases, the J end by 2 bases, with 12 bases between. The CDR3 covers 14 residues. CDR3 protein: CASSPMTGNYGYTF. For the CDR3, the DNA is TGTGCCAGCAGCCCTATGACAGGCAACTATGGCTACACCTTC.

This clone is a singleton in its sample. The rearrangement links TRBV28 to TRBJ1-5; D is possibly TRBD1 (5 bases). Germline CDR1 reads MDHEN; CDR2 reads SYDVKM. Trimming removed 8 bases at V and 0 bases at J, with 17 bases between. The CDR3 is 16 amino acids. The CDR3 loop reads CASLALAGTSNQPQHF. CDR3 nucleotide sequence: TGTGCCAGCTTAGCGTTGGCAGGGACTAGCAATCAGCCCCAGCATTTT.